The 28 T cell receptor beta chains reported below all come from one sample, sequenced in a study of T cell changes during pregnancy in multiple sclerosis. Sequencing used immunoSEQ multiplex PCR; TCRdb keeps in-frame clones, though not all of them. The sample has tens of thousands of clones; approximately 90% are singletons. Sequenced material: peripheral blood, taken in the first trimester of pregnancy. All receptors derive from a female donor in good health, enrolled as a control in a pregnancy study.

CDR3 amino acids: CASSSLTVSMNTEAFF. As DNA, the CDR3 is TGTGCCAGCAGCTCCCTGACAGTTTCCATGAACACTGAAGCTTTCTTT. The rearrangement links TRBV5-4 to TRBJ1-1; TRBD1 might be the D (5 bases). The CDR3 is 16 amino acids. Trimming stripped 3 bases from V and 0 bases from J, with 15 bases between. Germline values: CDR1 SGHNT, CDR2 YYREEE (reference sequence).

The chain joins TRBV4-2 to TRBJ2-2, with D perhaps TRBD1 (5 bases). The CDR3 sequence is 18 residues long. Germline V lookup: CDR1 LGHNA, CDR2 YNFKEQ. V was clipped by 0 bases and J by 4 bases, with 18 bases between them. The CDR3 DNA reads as TGTGCCAGCAGCCAAGATGGGGCGACTGTGGTGACCACCGGGGAGCTGTTTTTT. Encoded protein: CASSQDGATVVTTGELFF.

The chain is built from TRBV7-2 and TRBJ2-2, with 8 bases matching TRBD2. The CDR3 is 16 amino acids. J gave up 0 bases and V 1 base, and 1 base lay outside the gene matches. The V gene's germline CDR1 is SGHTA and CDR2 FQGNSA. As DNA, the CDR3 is TGTGCCAGCAGCTTAGGGGGACTAGCGAACACCGGGGAGCTGTTTTTT. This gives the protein CASSLGGLANTGELFF.

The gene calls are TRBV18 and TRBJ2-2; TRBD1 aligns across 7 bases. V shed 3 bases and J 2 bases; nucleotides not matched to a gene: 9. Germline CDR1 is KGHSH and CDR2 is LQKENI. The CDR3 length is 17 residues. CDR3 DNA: TGTGCCAGCTCACCGAGAAACCAGGGGGTCAACACCGGGGAGCTGTTTTTT. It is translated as CASSPRNQGVNTGELFF.

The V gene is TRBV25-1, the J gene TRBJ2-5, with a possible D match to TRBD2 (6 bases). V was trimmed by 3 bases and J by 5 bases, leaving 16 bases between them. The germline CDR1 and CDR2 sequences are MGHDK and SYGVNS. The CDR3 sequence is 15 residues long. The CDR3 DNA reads TGTGCCAGCAGTGAGGGGGGACTCTCCGGCGAGACCCAGTACTTC. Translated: CASSEGGLSGETQYF.

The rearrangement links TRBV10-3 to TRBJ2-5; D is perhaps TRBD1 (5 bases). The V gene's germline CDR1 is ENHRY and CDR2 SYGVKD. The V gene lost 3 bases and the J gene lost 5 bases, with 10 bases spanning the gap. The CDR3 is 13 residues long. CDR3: CAISDPGLETQYF. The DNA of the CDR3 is TGTGCCATCAGTGACCCAGGGCTGGAGACCCAGTACTTC.

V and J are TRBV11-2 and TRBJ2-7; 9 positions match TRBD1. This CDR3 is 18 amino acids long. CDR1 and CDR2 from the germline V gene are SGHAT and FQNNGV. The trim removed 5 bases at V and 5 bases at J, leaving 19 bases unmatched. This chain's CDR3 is CASSPGTYRGRGDDEQYF. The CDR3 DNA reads TGTGCCAGCAGCCCAGGCACGTACAGGGGGCGAGGGGACGACGAGCAGTACTTC.

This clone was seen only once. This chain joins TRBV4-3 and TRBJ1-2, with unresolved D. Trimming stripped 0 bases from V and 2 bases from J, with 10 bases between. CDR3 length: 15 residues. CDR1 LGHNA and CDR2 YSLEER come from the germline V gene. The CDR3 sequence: CASSQDRRGNYGYTF. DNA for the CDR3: TGCGCCAGCAGCCAAGATCGGCGGGGAAACTATGGCTACACCTTC.

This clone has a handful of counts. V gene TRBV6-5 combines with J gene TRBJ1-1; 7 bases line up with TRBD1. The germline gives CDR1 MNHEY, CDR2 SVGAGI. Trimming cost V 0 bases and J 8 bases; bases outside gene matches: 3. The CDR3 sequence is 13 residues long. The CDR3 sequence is CASSYSATGEAFF. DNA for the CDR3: TGTGCCAGCAGTTACTCCGCGACAGGGGAAGCTTTCTTT.

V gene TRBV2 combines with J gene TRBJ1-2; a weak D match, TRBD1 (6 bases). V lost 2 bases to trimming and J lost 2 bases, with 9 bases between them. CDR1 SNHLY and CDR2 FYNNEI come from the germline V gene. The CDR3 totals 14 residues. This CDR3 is CASSERQGNYGYTF. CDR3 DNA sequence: TGTGCCAGCAGTGAAAGGCAGGGGAACTATGGCTACACCTTC.

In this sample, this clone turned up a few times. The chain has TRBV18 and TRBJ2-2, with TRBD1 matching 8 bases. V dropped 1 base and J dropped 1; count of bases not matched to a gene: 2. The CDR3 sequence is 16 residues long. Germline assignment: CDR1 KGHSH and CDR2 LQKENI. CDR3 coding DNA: TGTGCCAGCTCACCACAAGGGACAGGGAACACCGGGGAGCTGTTTTTT. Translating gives CASSPQGTGNTGELFF. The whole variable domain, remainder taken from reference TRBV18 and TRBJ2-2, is NAGVMQNPRHLVRRRGQEARLRCSPMKGHSHVYWYRQLPEEGLKFMVYLQKENIIDESGMPKERFSAEFPKEGPSILRIQQVVRGDSAAYFCASSPQGTGNTGELFFGEGSRLTVL.

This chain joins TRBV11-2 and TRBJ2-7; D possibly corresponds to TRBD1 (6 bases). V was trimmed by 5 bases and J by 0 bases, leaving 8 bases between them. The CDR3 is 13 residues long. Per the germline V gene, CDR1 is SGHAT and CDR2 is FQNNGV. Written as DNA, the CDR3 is TGTGCCAGCAGCACAGGGAGCTCCTACGAGCAGTACTTC. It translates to CASSTGSSYEQYF.

The CDR3 is CASSTFQDPGRGNTEAFF. CDR3 coding DNA: TGTGCCAGCTCAACCTTCCAAGACCCCGGTAGGGGGAACACTGAAGCTTTCTTT. This chain connects TRBV18 to TRBJ1-1, with D maybe TRBD1 (5 bases). The V gene lost 5 bases and the J gene lost 1 base, with 23 bases spanning the gap. CDR3 length: 18 residues. Germline V gives CDR1 KGHSH, CDR2 LQKENI. Together with reference TRBV18 and TRBJ1-1, the CDR3 gives the full variable domain: NAGVMQNPRHLVRRRGQEARLRCSPMKGHSHVYWYRQLPEEGLKFMVYLQKENIIDESGMPKERFSAEFPKEGPSILRIQQVVRGDSAAYFCASSTFQDPGRGNTEAFFGQGTRLTVV.

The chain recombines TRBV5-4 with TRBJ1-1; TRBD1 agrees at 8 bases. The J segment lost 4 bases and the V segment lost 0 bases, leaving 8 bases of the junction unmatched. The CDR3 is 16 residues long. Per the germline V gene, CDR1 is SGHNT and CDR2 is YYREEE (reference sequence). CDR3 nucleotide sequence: TGTGCCAGCAGCTTGGAGGCAGGGGGCGGGAGCACTGAAGCTTTCTTT. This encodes CASSLEAGGGSTEAFF.

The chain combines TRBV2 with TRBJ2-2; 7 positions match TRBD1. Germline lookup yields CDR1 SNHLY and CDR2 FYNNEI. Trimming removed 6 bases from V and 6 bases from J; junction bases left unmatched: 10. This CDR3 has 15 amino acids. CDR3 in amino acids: CASRGTAGEPGELFF. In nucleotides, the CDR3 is TGTGCCAGCAGGGGGACAGCCGGGGAGCCCGGGGAGCTGTTTTTT.

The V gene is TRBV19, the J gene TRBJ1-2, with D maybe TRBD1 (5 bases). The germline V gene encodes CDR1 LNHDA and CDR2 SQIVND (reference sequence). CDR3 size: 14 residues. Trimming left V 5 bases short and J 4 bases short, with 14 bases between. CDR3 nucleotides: TGTGCCAGTAGTCGGCAGGGTGTCTTCTATGGCTACACCTTC. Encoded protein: CASSRQGVFYGYTF.

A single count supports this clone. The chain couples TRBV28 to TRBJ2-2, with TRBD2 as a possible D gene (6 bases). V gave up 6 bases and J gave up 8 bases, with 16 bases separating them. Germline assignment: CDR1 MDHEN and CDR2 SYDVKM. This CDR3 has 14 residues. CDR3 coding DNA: TGTGCCAGCAGATTCTCTGGGACTTGGGGGGAGCTGTTTTTT. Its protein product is CASRFSGTWGELFF.

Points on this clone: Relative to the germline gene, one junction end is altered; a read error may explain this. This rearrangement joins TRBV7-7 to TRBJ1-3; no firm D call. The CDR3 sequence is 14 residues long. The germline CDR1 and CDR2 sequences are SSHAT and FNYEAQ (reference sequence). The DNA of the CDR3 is TGTGCTAGCAGCCGGTCTGTCTCTGGAAACACCATATATTTT. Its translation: CASSRSVSGNTIYF. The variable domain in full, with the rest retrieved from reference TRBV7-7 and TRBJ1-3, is GAGVSQSPRYKVTKRGQDVTLRCDPISSHATLYWYQQALGQGPEFLTYFNYEAQPDKSGLPSDRFSAERPEGSISTLTIQRTEQRDSAMYRCASSRSVSGNTIYFGEGSWLTVV.

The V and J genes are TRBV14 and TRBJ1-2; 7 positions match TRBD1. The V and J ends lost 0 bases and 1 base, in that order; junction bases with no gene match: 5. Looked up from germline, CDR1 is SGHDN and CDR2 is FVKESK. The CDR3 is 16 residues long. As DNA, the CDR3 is TGTGCCAGCAGCCAAGATGAACGGGACAGTAACTATGGCTACACCTTC. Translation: CASSQDERDSNYGYTF.

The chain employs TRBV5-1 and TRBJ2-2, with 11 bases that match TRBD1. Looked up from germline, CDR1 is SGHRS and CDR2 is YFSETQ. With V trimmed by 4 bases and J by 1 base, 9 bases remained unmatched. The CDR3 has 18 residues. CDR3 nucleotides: TGCGCCAGCAGCCCTAGGGACAGGGGGGCTAGGAACACCGGGGAGCTGTTTTTT. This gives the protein CASSPRDRGARNTGELFF.

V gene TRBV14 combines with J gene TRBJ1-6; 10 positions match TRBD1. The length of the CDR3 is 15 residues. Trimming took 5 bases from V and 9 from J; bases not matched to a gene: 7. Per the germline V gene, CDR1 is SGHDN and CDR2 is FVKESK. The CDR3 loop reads CASSSTGTGVSPLHF. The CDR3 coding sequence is TGTGCCAGCAGCTCAACCGGGACAGGGGTTTCACCCCTCCACTTT.

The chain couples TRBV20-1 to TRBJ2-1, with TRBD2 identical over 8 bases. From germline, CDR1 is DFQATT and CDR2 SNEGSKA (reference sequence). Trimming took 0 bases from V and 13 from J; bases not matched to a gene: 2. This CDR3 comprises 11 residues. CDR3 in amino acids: CSARDAGGQFF. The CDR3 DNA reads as TGCAGTGCTAGAGACGCGGGGGGCCAGTTCTTC.

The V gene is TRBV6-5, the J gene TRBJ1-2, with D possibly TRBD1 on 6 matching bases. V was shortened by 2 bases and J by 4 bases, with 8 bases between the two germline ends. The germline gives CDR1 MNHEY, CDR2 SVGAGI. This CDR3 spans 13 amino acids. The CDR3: CASSYGGTYGYTF. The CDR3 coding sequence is TGTGCCAGCAGTTACGGGGGCACCTATGGCTACACCTTC.

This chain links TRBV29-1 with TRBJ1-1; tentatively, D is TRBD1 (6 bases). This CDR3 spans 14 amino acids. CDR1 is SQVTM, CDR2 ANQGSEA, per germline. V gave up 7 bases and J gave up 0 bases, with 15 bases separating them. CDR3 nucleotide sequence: TGCAGCGCCGGACAGTTCTCCATGAACACTGAAGCTTTCTTT. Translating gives CSAGQFSMNTEAFF.

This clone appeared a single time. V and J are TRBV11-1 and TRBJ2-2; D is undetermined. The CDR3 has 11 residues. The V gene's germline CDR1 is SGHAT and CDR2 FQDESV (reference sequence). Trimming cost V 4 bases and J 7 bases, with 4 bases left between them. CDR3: CASSSSGELFF. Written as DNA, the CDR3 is TGTGCCAGCAGCTCCAGCGGGGAGCTGTTTTTT.

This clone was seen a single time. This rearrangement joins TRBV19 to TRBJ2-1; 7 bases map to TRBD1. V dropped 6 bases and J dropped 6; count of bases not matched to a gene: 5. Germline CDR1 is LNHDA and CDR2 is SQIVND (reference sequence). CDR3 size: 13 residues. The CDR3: CASRRQGVNEQFF. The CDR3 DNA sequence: TGTGCCAGTAGAAGACAGGGAGTCAATGAGCAGTTCTTC.

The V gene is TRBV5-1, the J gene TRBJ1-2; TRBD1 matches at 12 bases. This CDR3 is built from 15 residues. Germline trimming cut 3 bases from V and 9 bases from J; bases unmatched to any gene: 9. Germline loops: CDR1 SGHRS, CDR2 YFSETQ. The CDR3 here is CASSSTGQGADSYTF. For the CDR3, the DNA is TGCGCCAGCAGCTCCACGGGACAGGGGGCTGATAGCTACACCTTC.

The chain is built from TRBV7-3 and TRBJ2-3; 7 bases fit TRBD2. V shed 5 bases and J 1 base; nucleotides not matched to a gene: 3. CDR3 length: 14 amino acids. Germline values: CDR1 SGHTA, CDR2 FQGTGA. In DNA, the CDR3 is TGTGCCAGCAGCCAAAGCGGGGGCACAGATACGCAGTATTTT. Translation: CASSQSGGTDTQYF.